These 23 T cell receptor beta chains were sequenced from one sample in a study of blood T cell repertoires in COVID-19. Here immunoSEQ multiplex PCR was the method, and the copy in TCRdb shows in-frame clones only, minus some. The data contain around 67,000 clones, about four fifths of them singletons. Material: peripheral blood. The receptors here all came from a man in his fifties with active COVID-19.

The V call is TRBV11-2, the J call TRBJ2-1, with a weak D call TRBD2 (5 bases). The CDR3 runs 12 residues. Per germline, CDR1 SGHAT and CDR2 FQNNGV. The V and J ends lost 4 bases and 6 bases respectively, with 7 bases between them. CDR3 sequence: CASSSEGNEQFF. The CDR3 DNA sequence: TGTGCCAGCAGCTCCGAGGGCAATGAGCAGTTCTTC.

The chain couples TRBV10-3 to TRBJ1-4; 7 bases are shared with TRBD1. This CDR3 has 16 residues. V lost 3 bases, J lost 4 bases, and 8 bases stayed unmatched. Germline V gene lookup returns CDR1 ENHRY and CDR2 SYGVKD. CDR3 sequence (DNA): TGTGCCATCAGTGACGGCTCGGGACAGCTTAATGAAAAACTGTTTTTT. Protein product: CAISDGSGQLNEKLFF.

This clone has just a few counts. The chain is built from TRBV5-1 and TRBJ2-7; 7 bases are shared with TRBD2. V dropped 5 bases and J dropped 0; count of bases not matched to a gene: 17. The germline V gene encodes CDR1 SGHRS and CDR2 YFSETQ. The CDR3 totals 18 residues. CDR3 nucleotide sequence: TGCGCCAGCAGTTCTGGACTAGTCGGGACCAAGAGCTCCTACGAGCAGTACTTC. This encodes CASSSGLVGTKSSYEQYF.

The chain is built from TRBV28 and TRBJ2-1; TRBD2 agrees at 7 bases. The CDR3 loop spans 13 amino acids. CDR1 is MDHEN and CDR2 is SYDVKM in the germline V gene. With V trimmed by 6 bases and J by 8 bases, 7 bases remained unmatched. The CDR3 DNA is TGTGCCAGCAGGCCGAGCGGGGTCCATGAGCAGTTCTTC. Its protein product is CASRPSGVHEQFF.

A single count supports this clone. V is TRBV7-2 and J is TRBJ2-7, with 7 bases fitting TRBD1. CDR3 length equals 15 residues. Germline-derived CDR1 and CDR2 are SGHTA and FQGNSA. J gave up 1 base and V 5 bases, and 8 bases lay outside the gene matches. The CDR3 sequence is CASSTAGQASYEQYF. CDR3 nucleotide sequence: TGTGCCAGCAGCACAGCAGGACAGGCATCCTACGAGCAGTACTTC.

The sample holds a few counts of this clone. The chain is built from TRBV21-1 and TRBJ1-3. TRBV21-1 is classified as a pseudogene. This CDR3 has 18 amino acids. CDR3 residues: CASSKQELGGGNGNTIYF. As DNA, the CDR3 is TGTGCCAGCAGCAAACAGGAGCTTGGAGGAGGTAACGGAAACACCATATATTTT.

The V and J genes are TRBV4-2 and TRBJ1-4; a weak D match, TRBD1 (5 bases). Trimming shortened V by 1 base and J by 0 bases, and 9 bases separated the two germline ends. The CDR3 length is 16 residues. Germline loops: CDR1 LGHNA, CDR2 YNFKEQ. The CDR3 bases are TGTGCCAGCAGCCAAGCATCACAGGCAACTAATGAAAAACTGTTTTTT. Amino acids: CASSQASQATNEKLFF.

CDR3 in DNA: TGTGCCTGGCGGGAGTACGGCGATGAGCAGTTCTTC. This sequence encodes CAWREYGDEQFF. The V call is TRBV30, the J call TRBJ2-1; D may be TRBD2 (6 bases). V was trimmed by 5 bases and J by 8 bases, leaving 13 bases between them. The germline V gene has CDR1 GTSNPN and CDR2 SVGIG (reference sequence). The CDR3 is 12 residues long.

A note on this clone: One end of the junction fails to match germline, which may point to a read error. The gene calls are TRBV9 and TRBJ2-5; TRBD2 might be the D (5 bases). Germline CDR1 SGDLS, CDR2 YYNGEE. CDR3 size: 14 residues. The CDR3 bases are TGTGCCAGCAGTGTAGGAGGAAATCAAGAGACCCAGTACTTC. Protein product: CASSVGGNQETQYF.

The chain combines TRBV5-4 with TRBJ1-1; no clear D. Germline assignment: CDR1 SGHNT and CDR2 YYREEE (reference sequence). The V end was cut by 4 bases, the J end by 4 bases, with 11 bases between. The CDR3 loop spans 13 amino acids. The CDR3, as DNA: TGTGCCAGCAGCCTGGGAGGGTTCACTGAAGCTTTCTTT. Protein sequence: CASSLGGFTEAFF.

The chain links TRBV4-1 to TRBJ1-5; no reliable D call. The ends were cut back, 6 bases at V and 9 bases at J, with 12 bases in the middle. CDR1 and CDR2 from the germline V gene are MGHRA and YSYEKL. The CDR3 is made up of 12 amino acids. The CDR3 protein is CASSTEGGPQHF. The DNA of the CDR3 is TGCGCCAGCAGTACTGAGGGTGGGCCCCAGCATTTT.

The J gene is TRBJ2-7, the V gene TRBV7-9; the match to TRBD1 covers 9 bases. The CDR3 runs 17 residues. With 0 bases clipped from V and 5 bases from J, the junction kept 11 bases outside the gene matches. Germline loops: CDR1 SEHNR, CDR2 FQNEAQ (reference sequence). In nucleotides, the CDR3 is TGTGCCAGCAGCTTAGCAGGCGGAGCGGGACAGGGCCACGAGCAGTACTTC. Protein sequence: CASSLAGGAGQGHEQYF.

The chain uses TRBV25-1 and TRBJ2-5; 7 nucleotides agree with TRBD2. V was pared by 3 bases and J by 9 bases, with 7 bases of the junction left unmatched. CDR3 size: 13 residues. Germline-derived CDR1 and CDR2 are MGHDK and SYGVNS. As DNA, the CDR3 is TGTGCCAGCAGTGAGGGGGGGGACTCGGCCCAGTACTTC. Protein: CASSEGGDSAQYF.

A single count supports this clone. This chain links TRBV6-5 with TRBJ2-7; 12 bases are a match to TRBD2. CDR1 is MNHEY, CDR2 SVGAGI, per germline. The CDR3 consists of 15 residues. V shed 6 bases, J shed 0 bases, and the junction held 3 bases outside the gene matches. CDR3 nucleotide sequence: TGTGCCAGCAGCGGACTAGCGGGGAGCTCCTACGAGCAGTACTTC. It encodes CASSGLAGSSYEQYF.

V usage is TRBV18 and J usage is TRBJ2-3, with TRBD2 matching over 12 bases. There are 17 residues in the CDR3. After removal of 2 bases from V and 5 bases from J, the junction contained 8 bases not matched to a gene. Germline CDR1 KGHSH, CDR2 LQKENI. CDR3 region: CASSPTSSGRAIDTQYF. CDR3 bases: TGTGCCAGCTCACCAACTTCTAGCGGGAGGGCGATAGATACGCAGTATTTT.

J is TRBJ2-7 and V is TRBV2; a weak D match, TRBD1 (6 bases). CDR3 length equals 15 residues. The germline V gene has CDR1 SNHLY and CDR2 FYNNEI. Trimming removed 1 base at V and 1 base at J, with 11 bases between. In nucleotides, the CDR3 is TGTGCCAGCAGTGAAGGGTCAGGGGTTTCCTACGAGCAGTACTTC. Translated, it gives CASSEGSGVSYEQYF.

This clone was recorded only once. J is TRBJ1-2 and V is TRBV5-1; 7 nucleotides agree with TRBD1. Germline lookup yields CDR1 SGHRS and CDR2 YFSETQ. J was trimmed by 8 bases and V by 0 bases; bases with no gene match: 7. This CDR3 is built from 14 residues. CDR3 sequence (DNA): TGCGCCAGCAGCTTGGCCGACAGGGACGGCGGCTACACCTTC. Residues: CASSLADRDGGYTF.

This chain uses TRBV29-1 with TRBJ1-2; D is uncertain. Trimming shortened V by 3 bases and J by 7 bases, and 6 bases separated the two germline ends. CDR3 length: 10 amino acids. The germline CDR1 and CDR2 sequences are SQVTM and ANQGSEA. For the CDR3, the DNA is TGCAGCGTTGATGGTAGTGGCTACACCTTC. It yields the protein CSVDGSGYTF.

The genes are TRBV7-8 and TRBJ1-1; D perhaps matches TRBD1 (6 bases). This CDR3 region has 18 residues. The germline V gene encodes CDR1 SGHVS and CDR2 FQNEAQ. The V and J ends lost 0 bases and 0 bases respectively, with 17 bases between them. This CDR3 reads CASSLAASGHILNTEAFF. CDR3 coding DNA: TGTGCCAGCAGCTTAGCTGCTTCGGGACACATTTTGAACACTGAAGCTTTCTTT.

The gene calls are TRBV24-1 and TRBJ2-1; D gene unclear. This CDR3 spans 15 amino acids. With 3 bases removed from V and 4 bases from J, the gap between germline ends came to 12 bases. Per the germline V gene, CDR1 is KGHDR and CDR2 is SFDVKD. CDR3 amino acids: CATSDPRTRYNEQFF. CDR3 DNA sequence: TGTGCCACCAGTGATCCCCGTACGAGGTACAATGAGCAGTTCTTC.

In its sample, this clone was seen a few times. CDR3 in amino acids: CSVEPPRGTAVEQYF. In DNA form, the CDR3 reads TGCAGCGTTGAACCACCAAGGGGGACAGCGGTAGAGCAGTACTTC. This chain links TRBV29-1 with TRBJ2-7, with 7 bases aligning to TRBD1. The CDR3 loop spans 15 amino acids. The germline CDR1 and CDR2 sequences are SQVTM and ANQGSEA. The J segment lost 7 bases and the V segment lost 2 bases, leaving 14 bases of the junction unmatched.

The rearrangement joins TRBV7-2 to TRBJ2-5; TRBD2 matches 7 bases. Germline CDR1 reads SGHTA; CDR2 reads FQGNSA. The length of the CDR3 is 15 residues. Trimming at V came to 1 base and at J to 5 bases, leaving 7 bases not matched to a gene. CDR3 loop: CASSLDGGRGETQYF. In nucleotides, the CDR3 is TGTGCCAGCAGCTTAGATGGCGGGAGAGGGGAGACCCAGTACTTC.

The chain links TRBV18 to TRBJ1-4; no firm D call. Per germline, CDR1 KGHSH and CDR2 LQKENI. Trimming removed 3 bases from V and 0 bases from J, with 2 bases in between. The CDR3 is 13 amino acids. This CDR3 reads CASSPSTNEKLFF. Written as DNA, the CDR3 is TGTGCCAGCTCACCCTCAACTAATGAAAAACTGTTTTTT.